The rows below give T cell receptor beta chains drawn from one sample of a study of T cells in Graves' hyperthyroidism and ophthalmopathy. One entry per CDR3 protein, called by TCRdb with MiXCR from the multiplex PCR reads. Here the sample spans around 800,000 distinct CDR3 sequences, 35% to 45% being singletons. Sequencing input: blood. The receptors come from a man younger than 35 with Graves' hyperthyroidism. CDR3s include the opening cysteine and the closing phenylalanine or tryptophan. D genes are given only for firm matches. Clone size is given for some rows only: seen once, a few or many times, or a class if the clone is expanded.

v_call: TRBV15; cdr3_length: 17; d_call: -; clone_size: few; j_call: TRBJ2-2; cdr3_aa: CATSREETGTNTGELFF; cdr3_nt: TGTGCCACCAGCAGAGAAGAAACAGGGACTAACACCGGGGAGCTGTTTTTT
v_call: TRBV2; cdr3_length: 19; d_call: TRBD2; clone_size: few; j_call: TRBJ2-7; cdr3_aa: CASSSSGTSGGLSSYEQYF; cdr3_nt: TGTGCCAGCAGCAGTTCCGGGACTAGCGGGGGCCTTAGCTCCTACGAGCAGTACTTC
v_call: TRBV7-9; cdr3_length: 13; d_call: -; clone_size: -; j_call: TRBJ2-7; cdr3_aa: CASSLYGGGEQYF; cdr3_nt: TGTGCCAGCAGCTTATATGGCGGCGGCGAGCAGTACTTC
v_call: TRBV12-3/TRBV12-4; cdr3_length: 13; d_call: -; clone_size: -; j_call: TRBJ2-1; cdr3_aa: CASSLGWGNEQFF; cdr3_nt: TGTGCCAGCAGTTTAGGCTGGGGGAATGAGCAGTTCTTC
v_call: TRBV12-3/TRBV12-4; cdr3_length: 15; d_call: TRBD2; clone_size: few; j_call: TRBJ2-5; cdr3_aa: CASSRLAGFQETQYF; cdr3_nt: TGTGCCAGCAGCCGACTAGCGGGATTCCAAGAGACCCAGTACTTC
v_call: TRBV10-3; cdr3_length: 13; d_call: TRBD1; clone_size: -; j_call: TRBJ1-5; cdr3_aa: CATNQGASQPQHF; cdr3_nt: TGTGCCACGAATCAGGGGGCAAGTCAGCCCCAGCATTTT
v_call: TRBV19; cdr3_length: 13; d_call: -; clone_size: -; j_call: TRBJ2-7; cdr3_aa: CASSITGVYEQYF; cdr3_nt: TGTGCCAGTAGTATTACAGGAGTCTACGAGCAGTACTTC
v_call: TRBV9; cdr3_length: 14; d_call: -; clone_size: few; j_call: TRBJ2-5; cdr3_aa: CASSVVPGAETQYF; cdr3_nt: TGTGCCAGCAGCGTTGTCCCAGGGGCAGAGACCCAGTACTTC
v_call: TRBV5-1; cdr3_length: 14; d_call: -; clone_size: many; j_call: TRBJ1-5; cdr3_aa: CASSLDGFNQPQHF; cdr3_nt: TGCGCCAGCAGCCTAGACGGATTCAATCAGCCCCAGCATTTT
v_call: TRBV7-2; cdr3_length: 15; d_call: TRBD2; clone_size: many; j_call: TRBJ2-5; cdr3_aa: CASSPWTSLQETQYF; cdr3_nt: TGTGCCAGCAGCCCTTGGACTAGCCTCCAAGAGACCCAGTACTTC
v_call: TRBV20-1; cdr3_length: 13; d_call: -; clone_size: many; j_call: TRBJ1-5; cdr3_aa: CSAEDGGNQPQHF; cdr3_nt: TGCAGTGCCGAGGACGGTGGGAATCAGCCCCAGCATTTT
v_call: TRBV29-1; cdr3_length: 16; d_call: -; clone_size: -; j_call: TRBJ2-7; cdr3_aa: CSVTQGRGLANSEQYF; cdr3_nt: TGCAGCGTGACCCAGGGAAGGGGCCTAGCTAATAGCGAGCAGTACTTC
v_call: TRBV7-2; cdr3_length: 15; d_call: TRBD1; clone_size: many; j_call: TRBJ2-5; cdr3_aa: CASSPRQGNQETQYF; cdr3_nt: TGTGCCAGCAGCCCCCGACAGGGGAATCAAGAGACCCAGTACTTC
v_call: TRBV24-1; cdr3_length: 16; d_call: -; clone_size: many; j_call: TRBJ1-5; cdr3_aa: CATSDSQGSVTQPQHF; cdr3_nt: TGTGCCACCAGTGACTCCCAGGGAAGCGTCACTCAGCCCCAGCATTTT
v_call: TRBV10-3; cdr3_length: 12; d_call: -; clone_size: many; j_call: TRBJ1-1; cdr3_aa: CAIKEGQGEAFF; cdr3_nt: TGTGCCATCAAAGAGGGACAAGGGGAAGCTTTCTTT
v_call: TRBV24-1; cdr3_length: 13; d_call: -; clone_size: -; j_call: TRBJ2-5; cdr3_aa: CATSSGPGETQYF; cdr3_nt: TGTGCCACCAGCTCCGGGCCTGGGGAGACCCAGTACTTC
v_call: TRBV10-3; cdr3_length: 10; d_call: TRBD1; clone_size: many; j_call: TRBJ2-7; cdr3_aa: CARQDRGSYF; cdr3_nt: TGTGCCAGGCAAGACAGGGGGTCGTACTTC
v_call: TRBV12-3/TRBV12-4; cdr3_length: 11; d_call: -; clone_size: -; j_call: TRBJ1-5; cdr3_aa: CASSRTTGEHF; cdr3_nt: TGTGCCAGCAGCCGGACGACGGGCGAGCATTTT
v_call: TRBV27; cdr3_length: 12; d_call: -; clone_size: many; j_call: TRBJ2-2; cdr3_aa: CASSLATGELFF; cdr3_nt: TGTGCCAGCAGCTTAGCGACCGGGGAGCTGTTTTTT
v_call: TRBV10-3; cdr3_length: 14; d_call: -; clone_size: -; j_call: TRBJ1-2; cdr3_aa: CAISAKGEGYGYTF; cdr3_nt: TGTGCCATCAGTGCAAAGGGAGAAGGCTATGGCTACACCTTC
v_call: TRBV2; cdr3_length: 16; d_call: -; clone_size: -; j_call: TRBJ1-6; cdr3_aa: CASRFSSGGPNSPLHF; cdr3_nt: TGTGCCAGCAGATTTTCAAGCGGGGGGCCAAATTCACCCCTCCACTTT
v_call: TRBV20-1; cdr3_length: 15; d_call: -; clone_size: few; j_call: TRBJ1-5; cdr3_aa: CSARDLRDSNQPQHF; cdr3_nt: TGCAGTGCTAGAGATCTCCGAGACAGCAATCAGCCCCAGCATTTT
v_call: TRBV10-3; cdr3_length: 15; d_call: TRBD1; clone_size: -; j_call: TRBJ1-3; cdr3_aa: CAISVDRAGGNTIYF; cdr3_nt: TGTGCCATCAGTGTGGACAGGGCTGGCGGAAACACCATATATTTT
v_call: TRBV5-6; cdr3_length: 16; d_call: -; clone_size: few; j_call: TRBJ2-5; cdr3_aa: CASNGNPGDRGETQYF; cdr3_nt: TGTGCCAGCAACGGAAACCCAGGGGACCGCGGCGAGACCCAGTACTTC
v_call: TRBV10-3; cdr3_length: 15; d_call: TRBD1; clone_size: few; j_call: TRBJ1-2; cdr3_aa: CASSKGQGVIYGYTF; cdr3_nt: TGTGCCAGCAGTAAGGGACAGGGTGTCATCTATGGCTACACCTTC
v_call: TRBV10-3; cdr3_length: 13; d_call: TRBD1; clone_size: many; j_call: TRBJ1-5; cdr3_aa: CATGTGGSQPQHF; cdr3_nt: TGTGCCACCGGGACAGGGGGTAGTCAGCCCCAGCATTTT
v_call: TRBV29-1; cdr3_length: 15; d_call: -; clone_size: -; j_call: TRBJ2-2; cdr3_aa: CSVLRGHSNTGELFF; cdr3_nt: TGCAGCGTGCTCAGGGGACACTCGAACACCGGGGAGCTGTTTTTT